Below, 5 T cell receptor beta chains from the same sample are listed, as sequenced in a study of blood T cell repertoires in COVID-19. Libraries were prepared by immunoSEQ multiplex PCR; TCRdb keeps only in-frame clonotypes and omits some of them. This table has under 200,000 clones, 83% appearing once. The sequencing sample was made of peripheral blood. Source of these receptors: a woman older than 75 with acute or convalescent COVID-19.

The chain couples TRBV19 to TRBJ2-2, with 7 positions matching TRBD1. Per germline, CDR1 LNHDA and CDR2 SQIVND (reference sequence). This CDR3 is built from 12 residues. J gave up 7 bases and V 5 bases, and 1 base lay outside the gene matches. The CDR3 sequence is CASSHRGGELFF. The CDR3 nucleotides are TGTGCCAGTAGTCACAGGGGCGGGGAGCTGTTTTTT.

This clone was seen more than once but under ten times. The CDR3 is CASSRENTLNQPQHF. CDR3 DNA: TGTGCCAGTAGTAGAGAAAACACCCTCAATCAGCCCCAGCATTTT. The J gene is TRBJ1-5, the V gene TRBV19; D unclear. The CDR3 is 15 residues long. Looked up from germline, CDR1 is LNHDA and CDR2 is SQIVND (reference sequence). Trimming pared 4 bases from V and 3 bases from J, leaving 13 bases between.

The chain has TRBV18 and TRBJ2-3; TRBD1 is a possible D gene (6 bases). The V gene's germline CDR1 is KGHSH and CDR2 LQKENI. The length of the CDR3 is 14 residues. Trimming pared 3 bases from V and 3 bases from J, leaving 10 bases between. The CDR3 DNA reads TGTGCCAGCTCACCTTCCGGACAGACAGATACGCAGTATTTT. Translation: CASSPSGQTDTQYF.

The V gene is TRBV10-3, the J gene TRBJ2-7; TRBD1 matches 7 bases. V dropped 7 bases and J dropped 0; count of bases not matched to a gene: 6. This CDR3 is 14 amino acids long. The V gene's germline CDR1 is ENHRY and CDR2 SYGVKD. CDR3 DNA sequence: TGTGCCATCACCCAGACAGGGTTCTCCTACGAGCAGTACTTC. Amino acid sequence: CAITQTGFSYEQYF.

The genes are TRBV12-2 and TRBJ1-5. TRBV12-2 is noted as a pseudogene. This CDR3 has 15 residues. CDR3 nucleotide sequence: TGTGCAAGTCGCTTAGGCCCCGGTCGGGAGCAGCCCCAGCATTTT. The encoded protein is CASRLGPGREQPQHF.